This TCR beta chain is from a study of CD8+CD57+ T cells in acquired aplastic anemia. Study-level background: Quantities of DNA derived from sorted CD4+ and CD8+ cells averaged approximately 3.5 ug.

Study-level findings and limits: Patients and controls shared around 30 CD8+ CDR3 sequences.

An expansion of CD8+CD57+ cells by flow cytometry had been shown in patients chosen for sequencing. Every patient was diagnosed with severe acquired aplastic anemia. Receipt of therapy had not occurred in any patient by the time of blood sampling. This clonotype was recorded many times. Its antigen is currently unknown. This CDR3 spans 14 amino acids. Trimming removed 5 bases from V and 1 base from J, with 11 bases in between. Profiles of TCR beta VDJ and CDR3 were generated from a genomic DNA template. TCRdb re-called the reads with MiXCR, one entry per CDR3 protein. The profile shows approximately 220,000 distinct CDR3 sequences, around 50% of them singletons.

The sequence derives from a human donor with aplastic anemia. The material sequenced was sorted CD4+, CD8+, or CD8+CD57+ T cells (not recorded which) from PBMCs. The chain has TRBV12-3 or TRBV12-4 and TRBJ1-1, with TRBD1 as a possible D gene (5 bases). The CDR3 loop reads CASSGDLQNTEAFF. In DNA form, the CDR3 reads TGTGCCAGCAGTGGGGACCTGCAGAACACTGAAGCTTTCTTT.